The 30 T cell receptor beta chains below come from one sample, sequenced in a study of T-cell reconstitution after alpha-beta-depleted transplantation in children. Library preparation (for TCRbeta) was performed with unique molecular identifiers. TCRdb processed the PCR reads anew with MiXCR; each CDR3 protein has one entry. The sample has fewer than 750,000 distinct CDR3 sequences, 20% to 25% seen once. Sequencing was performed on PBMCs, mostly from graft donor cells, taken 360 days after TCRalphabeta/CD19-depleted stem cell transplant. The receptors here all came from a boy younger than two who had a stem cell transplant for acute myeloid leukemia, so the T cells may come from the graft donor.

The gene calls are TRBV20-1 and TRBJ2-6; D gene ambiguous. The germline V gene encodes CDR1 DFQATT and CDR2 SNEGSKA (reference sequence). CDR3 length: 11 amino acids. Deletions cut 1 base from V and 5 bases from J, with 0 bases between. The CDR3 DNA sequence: TGCAGTGCTAGAGGGGCCAACGTCCTGACTTTC. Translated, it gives CSARGANVLTF.

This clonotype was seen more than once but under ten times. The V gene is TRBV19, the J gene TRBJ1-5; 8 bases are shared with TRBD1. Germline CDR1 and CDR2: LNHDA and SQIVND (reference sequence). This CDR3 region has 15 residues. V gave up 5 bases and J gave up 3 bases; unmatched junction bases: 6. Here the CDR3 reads CASSFDRGINQPQHF. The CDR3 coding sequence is TGTGCCAGTAGTTTCGACAGGGGAATCAATCAGCCCCAGCATTTT.

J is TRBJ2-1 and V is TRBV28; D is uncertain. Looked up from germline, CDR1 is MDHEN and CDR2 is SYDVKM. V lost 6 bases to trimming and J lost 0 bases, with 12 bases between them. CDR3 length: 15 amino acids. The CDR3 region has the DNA TGTGCCAGCAGACCCGGTACCGTCTCCTACAATGAGCAGTTCTTC. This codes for CASRPGTVSYNEQFF.

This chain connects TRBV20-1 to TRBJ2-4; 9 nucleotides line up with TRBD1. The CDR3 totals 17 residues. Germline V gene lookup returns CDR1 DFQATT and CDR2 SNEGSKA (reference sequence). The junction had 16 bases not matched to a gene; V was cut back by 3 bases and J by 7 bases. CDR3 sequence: CSASAQGQGPGSNIQYF. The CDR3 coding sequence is TGCAGTGCTAGCGCCCAAGGACAGGGGCCGGGCTCGAACATTCAGTACTTC.

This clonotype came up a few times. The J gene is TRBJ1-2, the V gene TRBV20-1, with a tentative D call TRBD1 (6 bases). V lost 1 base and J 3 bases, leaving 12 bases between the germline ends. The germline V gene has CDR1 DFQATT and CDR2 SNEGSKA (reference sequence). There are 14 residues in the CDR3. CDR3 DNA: TGCAGTGCTAGAGCGGGTAGGGGGGACTATGGCTACACCTTC. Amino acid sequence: CSARAGRGDYGYTF.

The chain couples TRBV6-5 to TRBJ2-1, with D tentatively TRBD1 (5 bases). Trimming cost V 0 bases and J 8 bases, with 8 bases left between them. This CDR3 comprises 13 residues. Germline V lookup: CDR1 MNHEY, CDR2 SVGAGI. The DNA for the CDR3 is TGTGCCAGCAGTTACTCTCAGGGCGATGAGCAGTTCTTC. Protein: CASSYSQGDEQFF.

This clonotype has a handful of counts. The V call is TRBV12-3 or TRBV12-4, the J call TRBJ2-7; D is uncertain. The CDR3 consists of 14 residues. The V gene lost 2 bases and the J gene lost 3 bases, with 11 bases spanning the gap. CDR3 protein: CASSLIGRGYEQYF. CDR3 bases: TGTGCCAGCAGTTTAATAGGGCGAGGCTACGAGCAGTACTTC.

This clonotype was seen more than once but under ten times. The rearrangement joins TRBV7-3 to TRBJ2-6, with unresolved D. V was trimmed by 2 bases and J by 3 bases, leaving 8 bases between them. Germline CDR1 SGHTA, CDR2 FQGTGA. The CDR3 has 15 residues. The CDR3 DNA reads TGTGCCAGCAGCTTAGACGAGGTTGGGGCCAACGTCCTGACTTTC. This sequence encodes CASSLDEVGANVLTF.

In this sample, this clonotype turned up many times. The CDR3 DNA reads TGTGCCACCAGTGATTCCGTCGGACAGGGATTATCCTACAATGAGCAGTTCTTC. Protein sequence: CATSDSVGQGLSYNEQFF. The chain couples TRBV24-1 to TRBJ2-1, with 8 bases aligning to TRBD1. CDR1 is KGHDR, CDR2 SFDVKD, per germline. Trimming removed 2 bases from V and 1 base from J; junction bases left unmatched: 9. This CDR3 spans 18 amino acids.

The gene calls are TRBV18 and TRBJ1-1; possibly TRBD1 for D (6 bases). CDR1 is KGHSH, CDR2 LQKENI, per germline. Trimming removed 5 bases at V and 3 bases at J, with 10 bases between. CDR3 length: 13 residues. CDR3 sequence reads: CASSGGGDTEAFF. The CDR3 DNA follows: TGTGCCAGCTCAGGAGGGGGGGACACTGAAGCTTTCTTT.

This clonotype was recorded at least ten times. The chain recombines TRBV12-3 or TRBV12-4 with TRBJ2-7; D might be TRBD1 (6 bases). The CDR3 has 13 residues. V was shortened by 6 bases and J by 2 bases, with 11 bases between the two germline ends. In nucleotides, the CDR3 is TGTGCCAGCAGACGGCCAGGGGCCTACGAGCAGTACTTC. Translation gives CASRRPGAYEQYF.

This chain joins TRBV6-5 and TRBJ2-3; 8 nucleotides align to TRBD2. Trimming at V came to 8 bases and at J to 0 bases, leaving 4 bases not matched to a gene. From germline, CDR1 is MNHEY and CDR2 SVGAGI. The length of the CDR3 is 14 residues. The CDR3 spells CASVRGGSTDTQYF. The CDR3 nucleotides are TGTGCCAGCGTTCGGGGGGGCAGCACAGATACGCAGTATTTT.

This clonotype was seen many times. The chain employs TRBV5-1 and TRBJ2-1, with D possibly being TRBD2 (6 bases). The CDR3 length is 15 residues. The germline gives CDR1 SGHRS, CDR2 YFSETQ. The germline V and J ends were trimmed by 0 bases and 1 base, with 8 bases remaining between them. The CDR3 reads CASSLGGTSYNEQFF. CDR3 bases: TGCGCCAGCAGCTTGGGGGGGACTTCCTACAATGAGCAGTTCTTC.

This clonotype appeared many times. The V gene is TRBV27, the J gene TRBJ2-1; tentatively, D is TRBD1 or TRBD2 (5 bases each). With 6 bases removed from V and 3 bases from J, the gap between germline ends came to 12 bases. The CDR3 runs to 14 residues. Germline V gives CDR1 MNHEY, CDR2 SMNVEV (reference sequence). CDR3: CASRLGAFYNEQFF. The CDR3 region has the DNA TGTGCCAGCAGACTAGGGGCTTTCTACAATGAGCAGTTCTTC.

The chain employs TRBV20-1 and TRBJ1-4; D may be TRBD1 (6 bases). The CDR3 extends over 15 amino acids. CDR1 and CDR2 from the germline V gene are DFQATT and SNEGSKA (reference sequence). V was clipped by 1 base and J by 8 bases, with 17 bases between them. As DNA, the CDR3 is TGCAGTGCTAGAGTCAGGGGCCTTTTCCGAGAAAAACTGTTTTTT. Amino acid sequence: CSARVRGLFREKLFF.

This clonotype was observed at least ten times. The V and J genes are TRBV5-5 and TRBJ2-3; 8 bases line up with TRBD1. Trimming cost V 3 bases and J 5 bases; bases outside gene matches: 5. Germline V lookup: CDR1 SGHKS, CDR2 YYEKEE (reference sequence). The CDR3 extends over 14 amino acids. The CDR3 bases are TGTGCCAGCAGCTCCTGGACAGGGAGAGATACGCAGTATTTT. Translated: CASSSWTGRDTQYF.

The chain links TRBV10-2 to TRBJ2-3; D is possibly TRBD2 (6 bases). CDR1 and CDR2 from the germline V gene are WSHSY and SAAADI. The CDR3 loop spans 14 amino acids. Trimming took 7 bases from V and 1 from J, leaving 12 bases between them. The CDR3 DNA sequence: TGCGCCAGCAAGGGGCCGGGGGGCACAGATACGCAGTATTTT. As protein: CASKGPGGTDTQYF.

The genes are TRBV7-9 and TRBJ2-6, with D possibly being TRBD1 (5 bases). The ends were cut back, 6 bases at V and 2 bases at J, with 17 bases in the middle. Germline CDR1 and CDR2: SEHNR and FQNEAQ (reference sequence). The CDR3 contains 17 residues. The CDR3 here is CASSHGVYRPGANVLTF. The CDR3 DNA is TGTGCCAGCAGTCACGGTGTATACAGGCCTGGGGCCAACGTCCTGACTTTC. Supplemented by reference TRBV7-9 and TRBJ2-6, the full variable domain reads DTGVSQNPRHKITKRGQNVTFRCDPISEHNRLYWYRQTLGQGPEFLTYFQNEAQLEKSRLLSDRFSAERPKGSFSTLEIQRTEQGDSAMYLCASSHGVYRPGANVLTFGAGSRLTVL.

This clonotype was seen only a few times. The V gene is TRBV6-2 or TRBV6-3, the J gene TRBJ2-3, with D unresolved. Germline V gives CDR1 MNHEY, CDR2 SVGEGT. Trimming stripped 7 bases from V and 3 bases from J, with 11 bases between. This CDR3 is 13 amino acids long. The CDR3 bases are TGTGCCAGCATCAACGACGGTACAGATACGCAGTATTTT. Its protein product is CASINDGTDTQYF.

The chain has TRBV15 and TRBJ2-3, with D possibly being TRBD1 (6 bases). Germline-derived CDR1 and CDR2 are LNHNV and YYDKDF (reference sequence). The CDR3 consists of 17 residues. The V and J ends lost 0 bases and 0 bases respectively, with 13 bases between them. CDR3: CATSRDGLGASTDTQYF. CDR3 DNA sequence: TGTGCCACCAGCAGAGATGGATTGGGGGCTAGCACAGATACGCAGTATTTT.

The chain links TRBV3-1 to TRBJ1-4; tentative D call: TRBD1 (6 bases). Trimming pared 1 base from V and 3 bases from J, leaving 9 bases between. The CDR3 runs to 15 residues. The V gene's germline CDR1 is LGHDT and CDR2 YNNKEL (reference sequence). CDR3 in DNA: TGTGCCAGCAGCCAAGGTTGGACAGCTAATGAAAAACTGTTTTTT. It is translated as CASSQGWTANEKLFF.

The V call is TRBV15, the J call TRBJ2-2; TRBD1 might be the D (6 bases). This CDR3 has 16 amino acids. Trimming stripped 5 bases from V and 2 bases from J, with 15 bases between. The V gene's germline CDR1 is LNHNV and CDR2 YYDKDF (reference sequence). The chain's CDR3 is CATSRGQTANTGELFF. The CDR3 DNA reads TGTGCCACCAGCCGAGGACAGACGGCTAACACCGGGGAGCTGTTTTTT.

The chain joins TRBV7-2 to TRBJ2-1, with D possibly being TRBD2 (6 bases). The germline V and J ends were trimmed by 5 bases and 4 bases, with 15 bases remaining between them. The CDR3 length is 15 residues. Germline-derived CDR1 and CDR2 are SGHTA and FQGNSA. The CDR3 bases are TGTGCCAGCAGCAAGCTAGCGACGGGGTACAATGAGCAGTTCTTC. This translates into CASSKLATGYNEQFF.

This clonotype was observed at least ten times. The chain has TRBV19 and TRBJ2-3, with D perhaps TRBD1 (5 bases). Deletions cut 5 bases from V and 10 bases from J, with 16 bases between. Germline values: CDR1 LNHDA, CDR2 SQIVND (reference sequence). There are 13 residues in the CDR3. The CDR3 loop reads CASSGATAYAQYF. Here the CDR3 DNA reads TGTGCCAGTAGTGGGGCAACGGCTTATGCGCAGTATTTT.

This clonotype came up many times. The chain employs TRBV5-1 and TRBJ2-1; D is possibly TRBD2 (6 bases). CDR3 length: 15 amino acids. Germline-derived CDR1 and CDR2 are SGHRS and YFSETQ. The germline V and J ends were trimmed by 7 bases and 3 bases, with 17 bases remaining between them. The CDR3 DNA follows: TGCGCCAGCTCCCGAATTAGCGGAGTCTACAATGAGCAGTTCTTC. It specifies CASSRISGVYNEQFF.

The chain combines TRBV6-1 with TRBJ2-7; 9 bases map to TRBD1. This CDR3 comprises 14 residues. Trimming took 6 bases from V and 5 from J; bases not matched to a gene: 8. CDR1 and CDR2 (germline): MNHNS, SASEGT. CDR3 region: CASSRGQGVNEQYF. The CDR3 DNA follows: TGTGCCAGCAGCCGGGGACAGGGAGTGAACGAGCAGTACTTC.

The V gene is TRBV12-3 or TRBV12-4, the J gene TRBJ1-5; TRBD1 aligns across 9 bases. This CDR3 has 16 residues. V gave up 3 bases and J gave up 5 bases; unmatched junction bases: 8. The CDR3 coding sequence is TGTGCCAGCAGTTTGCGTGGAACAGGGGGCTATCAGCCCCAGCATTTT. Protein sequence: CASSLRGTGGYQPQHF.

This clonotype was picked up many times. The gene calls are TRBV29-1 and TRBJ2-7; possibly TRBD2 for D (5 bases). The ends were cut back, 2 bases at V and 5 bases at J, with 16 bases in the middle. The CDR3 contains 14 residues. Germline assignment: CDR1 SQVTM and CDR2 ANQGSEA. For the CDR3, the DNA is TGCAGCGTTGAACCCCCCGGGAAAGTCCACGAGCAGTACTTC. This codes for CSVEPPGKVHEQYF.

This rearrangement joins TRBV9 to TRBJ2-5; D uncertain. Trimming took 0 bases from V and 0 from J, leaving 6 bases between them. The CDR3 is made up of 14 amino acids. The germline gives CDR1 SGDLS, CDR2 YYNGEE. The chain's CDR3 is CASSVGGNQETQYF. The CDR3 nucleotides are TGTGCCAGCAGCGTAGGCGGAAACCAAGAGACCCAGTACTTC.

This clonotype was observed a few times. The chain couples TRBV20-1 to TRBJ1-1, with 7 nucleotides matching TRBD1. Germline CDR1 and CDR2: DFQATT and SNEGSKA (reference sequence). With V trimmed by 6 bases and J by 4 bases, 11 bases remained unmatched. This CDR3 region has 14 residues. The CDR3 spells CSAPPYTGVTEAFF. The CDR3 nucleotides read TGCAGTGCCCCACCCTATACAGGGGTCACTGAAGCTTTCTTT.